These T cell receptor beta chains were read from a single sample in a study of PD-L1 blockade in urothelial cancer. The protocol was immunoSEQ multiplex PCR, while the TCRdb copy is restricted to in-frame clones and leaves out a portion. Altogether approximately 120,000 clones are present, about 82% being singletons, with the ten largest covering 2.4%. This specimen was PBMCs, taken around atezolizumab (anti-PD-L1) treatment. All receptors come from a man aged 45 to 65 with urothelial cancer. CDR3s include the opening cysteine and the closing phenylalanine or tryptophan. D genes are given only for firm matches. Size is stated for part of the rows, as once, few or many counts, or as a class when the clone is expanded.

v_call	d_call	clone_size	j_call	cdr3_nt	cdr3_aa
TRBV27	NA	NA	TRBJ2-1	TGTGCCAGAGGCGTCTATGAGGGAGACTACAATGAGCAGTTCTTC	CARGVYEGDYNEQFF
TRBV9	TRBD1	few	TRBJ2-2	TGTGCCAGCGAGCCTTATGGGACAGGGGGTGCCGGGGAGCTGTTTTTT	CASEPYGTGGAGELFF
TRBV6-1	TRBD1	NA	TRBJ1-5	TGTGCCAGCAGTAGAGAGGCAGGGGGTTATCAGCCCCAGCATTTT	CASSREAGGYQPQHF
TRBV6-5	NA	NA	TRBJ1-4	TGTGCCAGCAGTTACGAGGAGACAGCAACTAATGAAAAACTGTTTTTT	CASSYEETATNEKLFF
TRBV28	TRBD1	NA	TRBJ1-2	TGTGCCAGCAGTTTACAGGGGGCGCGTCGGGGCTACACCTTC	CASSLQGARRGYTF
TRBV6-5	TRBD1	few	TRBJ2-1	TGTGCCAGCAGTACCCCGGACAGGAACAATGAGCAGTTCTTC	CASSTPDRNNEQFF
TRBV5-1	NA	NA	TRBJ2-3	TGCGCCAGCAGGAGGGGGATAAGCACAGATACGCAGTATTTT	CASRRGISTDTQYF
TRBV5-1	TRBD2	NA	TRBJ2-7	TGCGCCAGCAGCTTGGCCGCTGGGCTAGCGGGGTACGAGCAGTACTTC	CASSLAAGLAGYEQYF
TRBV5-1	TRBD2	NA	TRBJ2-1	TGCGCCAGCAGATCCGGAGCGGGAGGACCCAATGAGCAGTTCTTC	CASRSGAGGPNEQFF
TRBV7-3	TRBD2	NA	TRBJ2-1	TGTGCCAGCAGCTTACAGTCTAGCGGGAGGGATGAGCAGTTCTTC	CASSLQSSGRDEQFF
TRBV29-1	NA	once	TRBJ2-2	TGCAGCGTTGGTACGCGGGAGAACACCGGGGAGCTGTTTTTT	CSVGTRENTGELFF
TRBV10-1	NA	NA	TRBJ1-6	TGCGCCAGCTCACCGGGGGATTTCGATTCACCCCTCCACTTT	CASSPGDFDSPLHF
TRBV15	TRBD2	NA	TRBJ2-7	TGTGCCACCAGCAGAGATCGTGGAGCGGGAGAGGGAGAGCAGTACTTC	CATSRDRGAGEGEQYF
TRBV29-1	NA	NA	TRBJ2-7	TGCAGCGTTGCCGACAGAACCTACGAGCAGTACTTC	CSVADRTYEQYF
TRBV4-1	TRBD1	NA	TRBJ1-2	TGCGCCAGCAGCCCGGGACAGGGATATAACTATGGCTACACCTTC	CASSPGQGYNYGYTF
TRBV4-2	NA	once	TRBJ2-4	TGTGCCAGCAGCCAAGATCACCCAGGGGGGTCCAAAAACATTCAGTACTTC	CASSQDHPGGSKNIQYF
TRBV5-1	TRBD2	NA	TRBJ2-1	TGCGCCAGCAGCTTGCGCACTAGCGGAAACAATGAGCAGTTCTTC	CASSLRTSGNNEQFF
TRBV21-1	NA	NA	TRBJ1-1	TGTGCCAGCAGCGACCCGGGACAGGATGGGGTCACTGAAGCTTTCTTT	CASSDPGQDGVTEAFF
TRBV6-1	TRBD2	NA	TRBJ2-1	TGTGCCAGCAGTAGCGGGAGTTACAATGAGCAGTTCTTC	CASSSGSYNEQFF